This is a list of T cell receptor beta chains from one sample in a study of neurological immune-mediated disorders. One entry per CDR3 protein, called by TCRdb with MiXCR from the 5' RACE reads. The top ten hold approximately 5% of the sample, which has fewer than 65,000 distinct CDR3 sequences, over 9% seen once. The sample consisted of PBMCs. Source of these receptors: a man between 65 and 85 years old with HTLV-1-associated myelopathy (HAM/TSP). Both conserved end residues are part of each CDR3. The order of the fields is D gene, J gene, V gene, clone size, CDR3 DNA, CDR3 protein. A D gene is named only where the DNA matches it firmly. Clone size is not always given. Where it is, it says once, few, many or a class for expanded clones.

>TRBD1|TRBJ2-1|TRBV6-2/TRBV6-3|many
TGTGCCAGCAGGGCACCGGGACAGGGGAGAAATGAGCAGTTCTTC
CASRAPGQGRNEQFF
>NA|TRBJ1-3|TRBV19|many
TGTGCCAGTACCCTCCAGGGCGGAAACACCATATATTTT
CASTLQGGNTIYF
>NA|TRBJ2-7|TRBV18|NA
TGTGCCAGCTCACCGACGAACTACGAGCAGTACTTC
CASSPTNYEQYF
>NA|TRBJ2-7|TRBV9|many
TGTGCCAGCAGCGTTTTAGCTAGCGCAACCAACGAGCAGTACTTC
CASSVLASATNEQYF
>NA|TRBJ2-5|TRBV10-3|many
TGTGCCATCAGTGGATTGAATAAGGAGACCCAGTACTTC
CAISGLNKETQYF
>TRBD1|TRBJ1-1|TRBV5-1|many
TGCGCCAGCAGCCGGAGAAGGGGGCGGAGCACTGAAGCTTTCTTT
CASSRRRGRSTEAFF
>NA|TRBJ2-7|TRBV20-1|many
TGCAGTGCTAGAGCTCGGAATAGCTACGAGCAGTACTTC
CSARARNSYEQYF
>NA|TRBJ2-1|TRBV12-3/TRBV12-4|many
TGTGCCAGCAGTCCCCCGGTAGTCAATGAGCAGTTCTTC
CASSPPVVNEQFF
>NA|TRBJ2-3|TRBV2|NA
TGTGCCAGCAGGACTTGGGAGACCACAGATACGCAGTATTTT
CASRTWETTDTQYF
>NA|TRBJ1-2|TRBV9|many
TGTGCCAGCAGCCTACGTGGCAACTATGGCTACACCTTC
CASSLRGNYGYTF
>NA|TRBJ2-1|TRBV7-2|many
TGTGCCAGCAGCTTGACAGGTAACTCCTACAATGAGCAGTTCTTC
CASSLTGNSYNEQFF
>NA|TRBJ1-6|TRBV19|many
TGTGCCAGTAAATCGAGCTCCTATAATTCACCCCTCCACTTT
CASKSSSYNSPLHF
>NA|TRBJ1-1|TRBV5-1|many
TGCGCCAGCAGTCAAGACAGCAACACTGAAGCTTTCTTT
CASSQDSNTEAFF
>NA|TRBJ2-2|TRBV4-3|many
TGCGCCAGCAGCCAGGCGTTGGCGGGGGCGGGGGGGGAGCTGTTTTTT
CASSQALAGAGGELFF
>TRBD1|TRBJ1-2|TRBV12-3/TRBV12-4|many
TGTGCCAGCAGTTGGACAGGGGTTAGCTATGGCTACACCTTC
CASSWTGVSYGYTF
>NA|TRBJ2-5|TRBV9|many
TGTGCCAGCAGCCCAACGGGAGTGGAGACCCAGTACTTC
CASSPTGVETQYF
>NA|TRBJ1-3|TRBV6-2/TRBV6-3|NA
TGTGCCAGCAGTTCAATGGGACGAGGTGGAAACACCATATATTTT
CASSSMGRGGNTIYF
>TRBD1|TRBJ2-1|TRBV5-1|many
TGCGCCAGCAGCCGTGGGGGACAGATGTCCTTTGTAGGCGCCTACAATGAGCAGTTCTTC
CASSRGGQMSFVGAYNEQFF
>TRBD1|TRBJ1-5|TRBV28|many
TGTGCCAGCAGTTACCGGCCCGACAGGGGGAACTATCAGCCCCAGCATTTT
CASSYRPDRGNYQPQHF
>NA|TRBJ1-5|TRBV20-1|many
TGCAGTGCGGGGGAGGGGAATCAGCCCCAGCATTTT
CSAGEGNQPQHF
>NA|TRBJ2-5|TRBV12-3/TRBV12-4|many
TGTGCCAGCAGTAGCTTCTCGGGGAGTTCTGAAGAGACCCAGTACTTC
CASSSFSGSSEETQYF
>NA|TRBJ2-5|TRBV12-3/TRBV12-4|many
TGTGCCAGCAGTTTCAATCAGGGTACAGAGACCCAGTACTTC
CASSFNQGTETQYF
>NA|TRBJ2-7|TRBV20-1|many
TGCAGCCGACAGGTCCTAACTAGCGCAAAGTCCTACGAGCAGTACTTC
CSRQVLTSAKSYEQYF
>NA|TRBJ1-2|TRBV27|NA
TGTGCCAGCAGTCTCACAGGGCGCCTTAACTATGGCTACACCTTC
CASSLTGRLNYGYTF
>TRBD2|TRBJ2-1|TRBV29-1|many
TGCAGCGCTATAGCGGGAGGGCGGCGGAATGAGCAGTTCTTC
CSAIAGGRRNEQFF
>NA|TRBJ2-7|TRBV20-1|many
TGCAGTGCTGGGACCTACGAGCAGTACTTC
CSAGTYEQYF
>TRBD2|TRBJ2-1|TRBV6-5|many
TGTGCCAGCAGTCGGACTAGCCCTCGGCATGAGCAGTTCTTC
CASSRTSPRHEQFF
>TRBD2|TRBJ2-3|TRBV6-2/TRBV6-3|many
TGTGCCAGCAGCCTGGGGCGGGAGTTCACAGATACGCAGTATTTT
CASSLGREFTDTQYF